This T cell receptor (beta chain) was profiled in a study of Ad26.COV2.S vaccination and SARS-CoV-2 variants. Overall study context: Once, or twice with 56 days between doses, Ad26.COV2.S was given intramuscularly. Study observations and caveats: Breadth and depth estimates from TCRs may understate total T cell responses.

Measured with immunoSEQ multiplex PCR; TCRdb has only the in-frame clones, and not every one. This sample has around 400,000 clones; 89% occur once, and the top ten carry about 1.9%. The treatment: approximately 18 received Ad26.COV2.S at low or high dose, single or two shots; 5 received placebo; per-sample allocation not given. Collection of the samples took place on day 63 after the first injection of vaccine or placebo. V shed 6 bases, J shed 5 bases, and the junction held 7 bases outside the gene matches. From germline, CDR1 is MRHNA and CDR2 SNTAGT. CDR3 size: 15 residues. For this clone: Its antigen is still unknown.

This clonotype was obtained from a person aged 18-65 years who received the Ad26.COV2.S COVID-19 vaccine or a placebo. The sample consisted of peripheral blood, taken in a trial of Ad26.COV2.S vaccine versus placebo. The chain uses TRBV6-4 and TRBJ2-1; 10 bases line up with TRBD2. CDR3 nucleotides: TGTGCCAGCAGCGAGCTAGCGGGGGTACACAATGAGCAGTTCTTC. It translates to CASSELAGVHNEQFF.